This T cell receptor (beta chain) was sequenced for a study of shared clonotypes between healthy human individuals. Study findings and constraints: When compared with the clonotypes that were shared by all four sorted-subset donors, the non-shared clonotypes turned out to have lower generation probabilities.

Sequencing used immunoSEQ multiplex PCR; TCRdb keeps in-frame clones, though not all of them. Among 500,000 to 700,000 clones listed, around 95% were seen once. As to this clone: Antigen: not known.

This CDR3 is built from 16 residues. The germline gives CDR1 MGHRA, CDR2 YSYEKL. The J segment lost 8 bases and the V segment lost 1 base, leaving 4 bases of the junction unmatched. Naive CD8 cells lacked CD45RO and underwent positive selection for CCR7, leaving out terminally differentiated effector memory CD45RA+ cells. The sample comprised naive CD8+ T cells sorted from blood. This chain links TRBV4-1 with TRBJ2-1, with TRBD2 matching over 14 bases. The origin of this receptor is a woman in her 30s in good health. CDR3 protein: CASSQGTSGRSDEQFF. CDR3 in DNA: TGCGCCAGCAGCCAAGGGACTAGCGGGAGGTCCGATGAGCAGTTCTTC.